The following is a T cell receptor beta chain sequence with its context. The data were taken from a study of blood T cell repertoires in COVID-19. Overall study context: Acute and convalescent COVID-19 specimens originated in the United States, Italy and Spain. Sources were T cells, B-cell-depleted T cells, or PBMCs; the material itself was cDNA or gDNA.

In the source study's methods: Estimates of nucleated cell counts were drawn from the amplification of reference gene primers. Profiled with immunoSEQ multiplex PCR; TCRdb holds only in-frame clones, not every one. The V and J calls and the clone size are those of that table, but D and trimming were determined from the DNA. The sample has 84,000 or so clones, about 74% seen once. The CDR3 is 14 amino acids. CDR1 and CDR2 from the germline V gene are SGHAT and FQDESV (reference sequence). V gave up 6 bases and J gave up 6 bases; unmatched junction bases: 6. This rearrangement joins TRBV11-1 to TRBJ2-7, with 12 bases that match TRBD2. The receptor was isolated from a human donor in a cohort sampled during active COVID-19. Sequenced sample: peripheral blood. CDR3 DNA: TGTGCCAGCAGGGACAGACTAGCGGGAGCCGAGCAGTACTTC. This codes for CASRDRLAGAEQYF.